Each of the 20 T cell receptor beta chains below was sequenced from the same sample in a study of shared clonotypes between healthy human individuals. The naive CD8 fraction comprised CD45RO-negative cells positively selected for CCR7 and excluded terminally differentiated effector memory CD45RA+ cells. TCRdb's copy holds only in-frame clones and misses some; the assay was immunoSEQ multiplex PCR. This sample has around 600,000 clones, with roughly 95% found just once. Sequenced input: naive CD8+ T cells sorted from blood. The source of these receptors is a woman in her twenties or thirties in good health.

CDR3: CAWSATGMLEQYF. The CDR3 region has the DNA TGTGCCTGGAGTGCGACAGGGATGCTCGAGCAGTACTTC. The chain carries TRBV30 and TRBJ2-7; TRBD1 agrees at 7 bases. Germline loops: CDR1 GTSNPN, CDR2 SVGIG (reference sequence). The junction had 6 bases not matched to a gene; V was cut back by 1 base and J by 6 bases. This CDR3 has 13 amino acids.

The CDR3 sequence is CASGATGEADTQYF. The CDR3 bases are TGTGCCAGCGGGGCGACAGGGGAAGCAGATACGCAGTATTTT. The rearrangement joins TRBV6-5 to TRBJ2-3; 8 nucleotides agree with TRBD1. Germline V lookup: CDR1 MNHEY, CDR2 SVGAGI. The CDR3 runs 14 residues. Trimming at V came to 8 bases and at J to 4 bases, leaving 8 bases not matched to a gene.

J is TRBJ2-7 and V is TRBV7-9, with D possibly being TRBD1 (6 bases). Between the trimmed V and J ends, which lost 1 base and 5 bases, there was a span of 15 bases. CDR3 size: 15 residues. Germline V CDR1 and CDR2: SEHNR, FQNEAQ (reference sequence). CDR3 in DNA: TGTGCCAGCAGCTTAGTGTGGACAGAAGAAAACGAGCAGTACTTC. The encoded protein is CASSLVWTEENEQYF.

The chain uses TRBV28 and TRBJ1-2; D might be TRBD1 (6 bases). The CDR3 is 16 residues long. The ends were cut back, 5 bases at V and 0 bases at J, with 16 bases in the middle. Germline assignment: CDR1 MDHEN and CDR2 SYDVKM. The DNA of the CDR3 is TGTGCCAGCAGTCTCATCCGGACAGAAGCTAACTATGGCTACACCTTC. This codes for CASSLIRTEANYGYTF.

The chain has TRBV5-4 and TRBJ1-2; weak D call: TRBD1 (5 bases). Trimming left V 2 bases short and J 3 bases short, with 8 bases between. Germline CDR1 SGHNT, CDR2 YYREEE (reference sequence). The CDR3 covers 13 residues. As DNA, the CDR3 is TGTGCCAGCAGCTTCCGGGGCCACTATGGCTACACCTTC. As protein: CASSFRGHYGYTF.

The genes are TRBV2 and TRBJ2-7; 13 bases are shared with TRBD2. CDR3 length: 15 amino acids. V shed 5 bases and J 4 bases; nucleotides not matched to a gene: 5. CDR1 and CDR2 from the germline V gene are SNHLY and FYNNEI. The CDR3 coding sequence is TGTGCCAGCAGTCGGACTAGCGGGAGTCGGTACGAGCAGTACTTC. It yields the protein CASSRTSGSRYEQYF.

The chain employs TRBV25-1 and TRBJ2-5; D assignment may be TRBD1 or TRBD2 (5 bases each). In germline, CDR1 is MGHDK, CDR2 SYGVNS. V lost 10 bases and J 7 bases, leaving 13 bases between the germline ends. This CDR3 has 11 amino acids. The chain's CDR3 is CATEGPGTQYF. The CDR3 DNA sequence: TGTGCCACCGAGGGGCCCGGGACCCAGTACTTC.

This clone was observed once. The chain joins TRBV5-1 to TRBJ2-7; D gene uncertain. The germline V and J ends were trimmed by 3 bases and 4 bases, with 20 bases remaining between them. This CDR3 region has 16 residues. Germline lookup yields CDR1 SGHRS and CDR2 YFSETQ. The CDR3 coding sequence is TGCGCCAGCAGCTATACGGCCCCCAAGACACCTTACGAGCAGTACTTC. Amino acid sequence: CASSYTAPKTPYEQYF.

Turning to this clone: This sample includes further DNA sequences coding for the same CDR3. The chain couples TRBV28 to TRBJ2-2, with 8 bases identical to TRBD1. CDR3 size: 14 residues. CDR1 MDHEN and CDR2 SYDVKM come from the germline V gene. V shed 2 bases and J 4 bases; nucleotides not matched to a gene: 0. CDR3 loop: CASSLTGGTGELFF. The DNA for the CDR3 is TGTGCCAGCAGTTTAACAGGGGGCACCGGGGAGCTGTTTTTT.

The rearrangement joins TRBV28 to TRBJ2-5; D remains unclear. The last part of the DNA fits TRBJ2-7 better; the J call may be wrong. CDR1 MDHEN and CDR2 SYDVKM come from the germline V gene. This CDR3 is 12 amino acids long. The DNA of the CDR3 is TGTGCCAGCAGAAGAAGCTCCTACGAGCAGTACTTC. As protein: CASRRSSYEQYF.

The gene calls are TRBV7-9 and TRBJ2-3, with 10 bases matching TRBD2. Germline V lookup: CDR1 SEHNR, CDR2 FQNEAQ (reference sequence). V shed 6 bases, J shed 3 bases, and the junction held 6 bases outside the gene matches. CDR3 length: 15 amino acids. CDR3 amino acids: CASRRTSGGTDTQYF. In DNA form, the CDR3 reads TGTGCCAGCAGGAGGACTAGCGGTGGTACAGATACGCAGTATTTT. The full variable domain, with the rest looked up from reference TRBV7-9 and TRBJ2-3, is DTGVSQNPRHKITKRGQNVTFRCDPISEHNRLYWYRQTLGQGPEFLTYFQNEAQLEKSRLLSDRFSAERPKGSFSTLEIQRTEQGDSAMYLCASRRTSGGTDTQYFGPGTRLTVL.

The rearrangement joins TRBV9 to TRBJ2-3, with D perhaps matching TRBD1 or TRBD2 (5 bases each). V dropped 5 bases and J dropped 4 bases, with 20 bases sitting between them. The CDR3 has 16 residues. Per the germline V gene, CDR1 is SGDLS and CDR2 is YYNGEE. CDR3 coding DNA: TGTGCCAGCAGTGGATCCTTTGGCCAGGGAGCAGATACGCAGTATTTT. Its translation: CASSGSFGQGADTQYF.

The chain carries TRBV6-6 and TRBJ1-6; D not resolved. This CDR3 region has 12 residues. Germline V gene data show CDR1 as MNHNY and CDR2 as SVGAGI (reference sequence). Trimming removed 6 bases at V and 8 bases at J, with 8 bases between. CDR3 protein: CASRHRDSPLHF. The DNA for the CDR3 is TGTGCCAGCAGGCATAGGGATTCACCCCTCCACTTT.

The CDR3 sequence is CASSFRGRTGELFF. CDR3 nucleotides: TGTGCCAGCAGTTTTAGGGGCCGAACCGGGGAGCTGTTTTTT. The genes are TRBV28 and TRBJ2-2, with D tentatively TRBD1 (5 bases). Germline values: CDR1 MDHEN, CDR2 SYDVKM. Trimming left V 3 bases short and J 5 bases short, with 10 bases between. CDR3 size: 14 residues.

V gene TRBV7-6 combines with J gene TRBJ2-6; D perhaps matches TRBD2 (5 bases). The germline V gene has CDR1 SGHVS and CDR2 FNYEAQ. Trimming stripped 4 bases from V and 0 bases from J, with 19 bases between. This CDR3 contains 19 residues. The CDR3 loop is CASSSQRQLSFSGANVLTF. In nucleotides, the CDR3 is TGTGCCAGCAGCTCTCAGCGGCAACTATCGTTCTCTGGGGCCAACGTCCTGACTTTC.

The genes are TRBV27 and TRBJ2-7; a possible D gene is TRBD2 (6 bases). V shed 6 bases and J shed 2 bases, with 14 bases lying between them. Germline V gene sequence: CDR1 MNHEY, CDR2 SMNVEV (reference sequence). This CDR3 spans 14 amino acids. The CDR3 region has the DNA TGTGCCAGCAGCGGCCTAGCGACTCCCTACGAGCAGTACTTC. Its translation: CASSGLATPYEQYF.

This rearrangement joins TRBV27 to TRBJ2-7; TRBD2 agrees at 7 bases. V gave up 8 bases and J gave up 2 bases; unmatched junction bases: 12. This CDR3 is built from 15 residues. Per germline, CDR1 MNHEY and CDR2 SMNVEV (reference sequence). The CDR3 is CASSLSTSATYEQYF. CDR3 DNA sequence: TGTGCCAGCTCCTTAAGCACTAGCGCTACCTACGAGCAGTACTTC.

V is TRBV30 and J is TRBJ1-4, with a possible D match to TRBD1 (6 bases). CDR1 is GTSNPN, CDR2 SVGIG, per germline (reference sequence). Trimming took off 1 base at V and 7 bases at J, with 16 bases between the two ends. The CDR3 contains 15 residues. The CDR3 bases are TGTGCCTGGAGTGCTAAGGGGGTTGTCACTGAAAAACTGTTTTTT. Translating it yields CAWSAKGVVTEKLFF.

A single count supports this clone. The gene calls are TRBV7-6 and TRBJ2-2, with 7 bases that match TRBD2. This CDR3 spans 17 amino acids. Germline V gene data show CDR1 as SGHVS and CDR2 as FNYEAQ. V dropped 5 bases and J dropped 7; count of bases not matched to a gene: 16. As DNA, the CDR3 is TGTGCCAGCAGCAGAGGCCCCTGGCGGGAGAATGTCGGGGAGCTGTTTTTT. It specifies CASSRGPWRENVGELFF.

The chain recombines TRBV15 with TRBJ2-7, with TRBD1 as a possible D gene (6 bases). Germline V CDR1 and CDR2: LNHNV, YYDKDF (reference sequence). The V and J ends lost 3 bases and 3 bases respectively, with 15 bases between them. The CDR3 has 15 amino acids. CDR3: CATSRGDITGYEQYF. Written as DNA, the CDR3 is TGTGCCACCAGCAGGGGGGACATTACCGGCTACGAGCAGTACTTC.